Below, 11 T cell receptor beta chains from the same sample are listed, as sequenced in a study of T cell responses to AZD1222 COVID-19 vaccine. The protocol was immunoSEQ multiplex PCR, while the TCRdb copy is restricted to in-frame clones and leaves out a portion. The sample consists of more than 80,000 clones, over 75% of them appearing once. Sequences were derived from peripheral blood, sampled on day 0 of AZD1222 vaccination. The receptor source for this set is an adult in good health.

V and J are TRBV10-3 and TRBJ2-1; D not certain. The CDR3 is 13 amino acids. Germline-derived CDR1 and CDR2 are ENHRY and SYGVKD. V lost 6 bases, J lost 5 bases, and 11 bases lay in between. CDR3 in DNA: TGTGCCATCAGGGGGTTGCTCCACAATGAGCAGTTCTTC. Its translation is CAIRGLLHNEQFF.

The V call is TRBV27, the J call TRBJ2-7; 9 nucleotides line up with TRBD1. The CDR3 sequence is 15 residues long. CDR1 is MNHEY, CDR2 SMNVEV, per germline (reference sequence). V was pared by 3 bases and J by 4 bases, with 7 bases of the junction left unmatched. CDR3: CASSFGTGGPYEQYF. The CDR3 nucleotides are TGTGCCAGCAGTTTTGGTACAGGGGGCCCTTACGAGCAGTACTTC.

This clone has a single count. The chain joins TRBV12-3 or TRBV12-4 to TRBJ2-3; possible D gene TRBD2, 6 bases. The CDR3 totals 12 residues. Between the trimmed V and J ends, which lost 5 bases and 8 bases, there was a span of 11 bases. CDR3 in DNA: TGTGCCAGCAGTCCCGTGGAGGGTACGCAGTATTTT. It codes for CASSPVEGTQYF.

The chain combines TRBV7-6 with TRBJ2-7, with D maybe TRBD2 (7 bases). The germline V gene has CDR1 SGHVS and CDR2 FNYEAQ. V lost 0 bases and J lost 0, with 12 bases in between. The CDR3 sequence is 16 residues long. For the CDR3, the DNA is TGTGCCAGCAGCTTAGCGGGGGGCGGGAGCTCCTACGAGCAGTACTTC. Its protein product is CASSLAGGGSSYEQYF.

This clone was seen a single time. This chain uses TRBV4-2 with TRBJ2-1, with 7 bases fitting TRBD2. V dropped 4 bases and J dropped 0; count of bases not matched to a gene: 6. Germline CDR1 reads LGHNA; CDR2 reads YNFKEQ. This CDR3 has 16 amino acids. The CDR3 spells CASSPSGRSSYNEQFF. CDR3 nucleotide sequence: TGTGCCAGCAGCCCTAGCGGCAGGAGCTCCTACAATGAGCAGTTCTTC.

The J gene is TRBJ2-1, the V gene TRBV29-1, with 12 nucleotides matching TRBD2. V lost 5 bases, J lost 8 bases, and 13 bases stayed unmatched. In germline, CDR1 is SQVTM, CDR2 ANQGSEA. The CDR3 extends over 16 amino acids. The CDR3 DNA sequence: TGCAGCGTTCCTCGACTAGCGGGAGCAGGGGGCCATGAGCAGTTCTTC. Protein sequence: CSVPRLAGAGGHEQFF.

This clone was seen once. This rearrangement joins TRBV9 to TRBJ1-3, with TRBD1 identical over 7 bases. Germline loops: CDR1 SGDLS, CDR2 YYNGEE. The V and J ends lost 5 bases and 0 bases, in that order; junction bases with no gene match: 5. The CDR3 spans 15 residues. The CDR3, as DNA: TGTGCCAGCAGTGGTGACAGGGACTCTGGAAACACCATATATTTT. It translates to CASSGDRDSGNTIYF.

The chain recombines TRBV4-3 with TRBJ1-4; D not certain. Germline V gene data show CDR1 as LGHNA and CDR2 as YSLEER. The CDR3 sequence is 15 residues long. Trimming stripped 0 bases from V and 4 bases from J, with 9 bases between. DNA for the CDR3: TGCGCCAGCAGCCAAGATGAAAGAAATAATGAAAAACTGTTTTTT. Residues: CASSQDERNNEKLFF.

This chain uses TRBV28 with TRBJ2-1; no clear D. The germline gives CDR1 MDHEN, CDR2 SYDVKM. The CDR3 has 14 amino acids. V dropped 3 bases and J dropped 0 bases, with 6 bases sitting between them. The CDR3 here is CASSLPDSYNEQFF. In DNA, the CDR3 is TGTGCCAGCAGTTTGCCAGACTCCTACAATGAGCAGTTCTTC.

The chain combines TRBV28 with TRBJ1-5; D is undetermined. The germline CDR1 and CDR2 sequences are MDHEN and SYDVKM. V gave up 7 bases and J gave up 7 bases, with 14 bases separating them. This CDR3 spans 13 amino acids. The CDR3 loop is CASKSGKVQPQHF. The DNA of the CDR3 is TGTGCCAGCAAATCCGGGAAGGTGCAGCCCCAGCATTTT.

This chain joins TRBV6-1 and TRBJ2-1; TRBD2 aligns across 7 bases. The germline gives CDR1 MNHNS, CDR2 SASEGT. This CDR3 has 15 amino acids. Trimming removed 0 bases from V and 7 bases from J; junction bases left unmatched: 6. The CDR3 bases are TGTGCCAGCAGTGAAGCTCATTACGGGAGGAATGAGCAGTTCTTC. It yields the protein CASSEAHYGRNEQFF.